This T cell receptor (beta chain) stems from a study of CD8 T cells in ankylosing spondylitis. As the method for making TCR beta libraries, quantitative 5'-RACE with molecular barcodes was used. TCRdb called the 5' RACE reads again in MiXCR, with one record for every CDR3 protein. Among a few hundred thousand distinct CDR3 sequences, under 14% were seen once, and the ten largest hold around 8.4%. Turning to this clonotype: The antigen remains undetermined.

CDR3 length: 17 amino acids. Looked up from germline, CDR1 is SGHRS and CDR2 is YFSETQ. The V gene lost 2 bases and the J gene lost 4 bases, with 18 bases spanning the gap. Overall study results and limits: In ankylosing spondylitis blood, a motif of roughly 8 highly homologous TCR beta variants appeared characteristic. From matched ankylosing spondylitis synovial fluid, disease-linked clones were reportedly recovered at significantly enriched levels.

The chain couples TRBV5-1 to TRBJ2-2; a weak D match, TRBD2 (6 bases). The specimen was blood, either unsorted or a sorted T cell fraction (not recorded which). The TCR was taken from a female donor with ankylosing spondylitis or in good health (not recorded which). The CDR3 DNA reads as TGCGCCAGCAGCTTAATTACTGGGGGAGGACCCACCGGGGAGCTGTTTTTT. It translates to CASSLITGGGPTGELFF.